Following are 24 T cell receptor beta chains from one sample sequenced in a study of hypomethylating agent response in myelodysplastic syndrome. Produced via immunoSEQ multiplex PCR; TCRdb's table is partial and in-frame only. The sample has several thousand clones, approximately 82% seen once. The sequenced sample was bone marrow, obtained before or after starting hypomethylating agent treatment for myelodysplastic syndrome (not recorded which). The receptor set was obtained from a human donor with myelodysplastic syndrome.

V usage is TRBV5-4 and J usage is TRBJ2-5; 11 nucleotides agree with TRBD2. This CDR3 is 16 amino acids long. Germline loops: CDR1 SGHNT, CDR2 YYREEE (reference sequence). The ends lost 2 bases at V and 5 bases at J; junction bases unmatched: 8. The CDR3: CASSLLAGAGGETQYF. The CDR3 DNA reads TGTGCCAGCAGCTTACTAGCGGGGGCCGGGGGGGAGACCCAGTACTTC.

This rearrangement joins TRBV7-9 to TRBJ2-7; weak D call: TRBD2 (5 bases). Germline V gene sequence: CDR1 SEHNR, CDR2 FQNEAQ (reference sequence). This CDR3 has 12 amino acids. The germline V and J ends were trimmed by 3 bases and 2 bases, with 5 bases remaining between them. The CDR3 DNA reads as TGTGCCAGCAGCTTTAGCGCCTACGAGCAGTACTTC. Its protein is CASSFSAYEQYF.

This chain links TRBV13 with TRBJ2-3; D gene uncertain. The germline V and J ends were trimmed by 5 bases and 3 bases, with 6 bases remaining between them. Germline lookup yields CDR1 PRHDT and CDR2 FYEKMQ (reference sequence). The CDR3 has 12 amino acids. DNA of the CDR3: TGTGCCAGCAGCCAAAGAACAGATACGCAGTATTTT. Its translation: CASSQRTDTQYF.

The chain joins TRBV9 to TRBJ2-3; a possible D gene is TRBD1 (6 bases). CDR3 length: 15 amino acids. Germline CDR1 reads SGDLS; CDR2 reads YYNGEE. V was shortened by 1 base and J by 2 bases, with 11 bases between the two germline ends. The CDR3, as DNA: TGTGCCAGCAGCGTATTTGGACAGCTCACAGATACGCAGTATTTT. Translating it yields CASSVFGQLTDTQYF.

This chain joins TRBV6-5 and TRBJ2-3, with D uncertain. This CDR3 has 13 amino acids. Trimming cost V 8 bases and J 4 bases, with 13 bases left between them. Germline V lookup: CDR1 MNHEY, CDR2 SVGAGI. CDR3 sequence (DNA): TGTGCCAGCCGTCGGCCCCCCGCAGATACGCAGTATTTT. It specifies CASRRPPADTQYF.

J is TRBJ2-1 and V is TRBV18; D is uncertain. This CDR3 spans 13 amino acids. Trimming stripped 2 bases from V and 4 bases from J, with 6 bases between. The germline V gene has CDR1 KGHSH and CDR2 LQKENI. CDR3 DNA: TGTGCCAGCTCACCAAGGCAATACAATGAGCAGTTCTTC. Translated: CASSPRQYNEQFF.

This clone was detected only once. This sequence joins TRBV7-9 and TRBJ1-1, with D possibly matching TRBD1 (6 bases). The CDR3 loop spans 12 amino acids. Germline loops: CDR1 SEHNR, CDR2 FQNEAQ (reference sequence). V gave up 5 bases and J gave up 10 bases, with 14 bases separating them. The CDR3 reads CASSRGGWGAFF. CDR3 nucleotide sequence: TGTGCCAGCAGCCGGGGGGGCTGGGGAGCTTTCTTT.

V gene TRBV5-1 combines with J gene TRBJ2-5; D is unresolved. Trimming stripped 2 bases from V and 4 bases from J, with 6 bases between. The CDR3 has 12 amino acids. Looked up from germline, CDR1 is SGHRS and CDR2 is YFSETQ. CDR3 residues: CASSLGLETQYF. The DNA for the CDR3 is TGCGCCAGCAGCTTAGGCTTAGAGACCCAGTACTTC. Full variable domain (remainder filled in from reference TRBV5-1 and TRBJ2-5): KAGVTQTPRYLIKTRGQQVTLSCSPISGHRSVSWYQQTPGQGLQFLFEYFSETQRNKGNFPGRFSGRQFSNSRSEMNVSTLELGDSALYLCASSLGLETQYFGPGTRLLVL.

The chain joins TRBV9 to TRBJ2-3; 9 positions match TRBD2. The CDR3 extends over 18 amino acids. J was trimmed by 3 bases and V by 1 base; bases with no gene match: 12. Germline-derived CDR1 and CDR2 are SGDLS and YYNGEE. CDR3 loop: CASSVLAGGLRRTDTQYF. CDR3 in DNA: TGTGCCAGCAGCGTACTTGCGGGGGGGCTCCGAAGAACAGATACGCAGTATTTT.

The gene calls are TRBV4-1 and TRBJ1-4, with 10 bases lining up with TRBD1. The CDR3 contains 17 residues. With 4 bases clipped from V and 2 bases from J, the junction kept 7 bases outside the gene matches. CDR1 and CDR2 (germline): MGHRA, YSYEKL. CDR3: CASSLRDRGATNEKLFF. In nucleotides, the CDR3 is TGCGCCAGCAGCCTCCGGGACAGGGGCGCTACTAATGAAAAACTGTTTTTT.

V usage is TRBV29-1 and J usage is TRBJ2-1; no definite D call. V lost 4 bases to trimming and J lost 8 bases, with 12 bases between them. This CDR3 contains 12 residues. Germline V lookup: CDR1 SQVTM, CDR2 ANQGSEA. In DNA form, the CDR3 reads TGCAGCGTTGGCCTGGGTGGCGATGAGCAGTTCTTC. It codes for CSVGLGGDEQFF.

The chain joins TRBV27 to TRBJ2-7; possibly TRBD1 for D (5 bases). Germline V lookup: CDR1 MNHEY, CDR2 SMNVEV (reference sequence). Trimming left V 2 bases short and J 1 base short, with 12 bases between. There are 15 residues in the CDR3. In DNA, the CDR3 is TGTGCCAGCAGTTTAGGGCAGGGAAGGTCCTACGAGCAGTACTTC. Protein sequence: CASSLGQGRSYEQYF.

The rearrangement uses TRBV4-3 and TRBJ2-5; D is undetermined. Germline CDR1 reads LGHNA; CDR2 reads YSLEER. The CDR3 length is 13 residues. Trimming cost V 4 bases and J 0 bases, with 6 bases left between them. The DNA for the CDR3 is TGCGCCAGCAGCCGCGAATACCAAGAGACCCAGTACTTC. Amino acid sequence: CASSREYQETQYF.

The chain recombines TRBV7-8 with TRBJ1-1; unclear D gene. The CDR3 totals 16 residues. Germline loops: CDR1 SGHVS, CDR2 FQNEAQ. Trimming removed 5 bases from V and 4 bases from J, with 20 bases in between. CDR3: CASSIGSMVFFTEAFF. The CDR3 DNA follows: TGTGCCAGCAGCATAGGGTCGATGGTTTTCTTCACTGAAGCTTTCTTT.

The gene calls are TRBV6-5 and TRBJ1-2, with 8 bases fitting TRBD1. Germline V lookup: CDR1 MNHEY, CDR2 SVGAGI. V lost 0 bases and J lost 4; bases outside the gene matches: 4. This CDR3 has 15 residues. The DNA of the CDR3 is TGTGCCAGCAGTTACTCGACAGGGGCCTTCTATGGCTACACCTTC. It yields the protein CASSYSTGAFYGYTF.

This sequence joins TRBV11-2 and TRBJ2-5, with D maybe TRBD1 (6 bases). The CDR3 contains 18 residues. Germline V gene sequence: CDR1 SGHAT, CDR2 FQNNGV. V dropped 5 bases and J dropped 4 bases, with 26 bases sitting between them. This CDR3 reads CASSIIGPSLGRGETQYF. In DNA, the CDR3 is TGTGCCAGCAGCATCATTGGTCCCTCCCTAGGCAGGGGAGAGACCCAGTACTTC.

J is TRBJ1-2 and V is TRBV5-1; TRBD1 agrees at 8 bases. The V gene's germline CDR1 is SGHRS and CDR2 YFSETQ. Trimming at V came to 0 bases and at J to 2 bases, leaving 0 bases not matched to a gene. This CDR3 spans 14 amino acids. The CDR3 DNA reads as TGCGCCAGCAGCTTGGGGACAGGGAACTATGGCTACACCTTC. Its protein is CASSLGTGNYGYTF. Full variable domain (rest looked up from reference TRBV5-1 and TRBJ1-2): KAGVTQTPRYLIKTRGQQVTLSCSPISGHRSVSWYQQTPGQGLQFLFEYFSETQRNKGNFPGRFSGRQFSNSRSEMNVSTLELGDSALYLCASSLGTGNYGYTFGSGTRLTVV.

This clone was seen a handful of times. This rearrangement joins TRBV18 to TRBJ2-7; possible D gene TRBD1, 6 bases. Germline CDR1 and CDR2: KGHSH and LQKENI. With 2 bases removed from V and 4 bases from J, the gap between germline ends came to 18 bases. CDR3 length: 16 residues. As DNA, the CDR3 is TGTGCCAGCTCACCATTTATCGGCAGGGGACCATACGAGCAGTACTTC. Amino acid sequence: CASSPFIGRGPYEQYF.

In this sample, this clone turned up once. V and J are TRBV27 and TRBJ1-5; 9 nucleotides agree with TRBD1. Germline V gene data show CDR1 as MNHEY and CDR2 as SMNVEV (reference sequence). The CDR3 extends over 14 amino acids. The V and J ends lost 4 bases and 15 bases, in that order; junction bases with no gene match: 13. The CDR3 sequence: CASSYRRQGVALHF. CDR3 DNA: TGTGCCAGCAGTTATAGGAGACAGGGGGTAGCCTTGCATTTT.

In DNA, the CDR3 is TGTGCCAGCAGTACCCTGGCGAGGGGGCCAGGGGAAAAACTGTTTTTT. Translation: CASSTLARGPGEKLFF. The chain carries TRBV25-1 and TRBJ1-4; 7 bases fit TRBD1. Germline-derived CDR1 and CDR2 are MGHDK and SYGVNS. The junction had 14 bases not matched to a gene; V was cut back by 5 bases and J by 8 bases. The CDR3 extends over 16 amino acids.

This clone was detected a few times. This rearrangement joins TRBV19 to TRBJ2-5, with 8 bases that match TRBD2. Unmatched junction bases numbered 9, after V lost 7 bases and J lost 5 bases. This CDR3 is 14 amino acids long. Germline lookup yields CDR1 LNHDA and CDR2 SQIVND (reference sequence). CDR3 DNA sequence: TGTGCCAGTATGGACGGGGGGGCCGATGAGACCCAGTACTTC. It yields the protein CASMDGGADETQYF.

The chain has TRBV11-3 and TRBJ2-1; 9 nucleotides align to TRBD1. Trimming at V came to 5 bases and at J to 6 bases, leaving 5 bases not matched to a gene. Germline-derived CDR1 and CDR2 are SGHNT and YENEEA. CDR3 length: 14 residues. The CDR3 loop is CASSGQGSVNEQFF. The CDR3 nucleotides are TGTGCCAGCAGCGGACAGGGGAGCGTCAATGAGCAGTTCTTC.

V gene TRBV11-2 combines with J gene TRBJ1-3, with 7 bases identical to TRBD1. With 7 bases clipped from V and 3 bases from J, the junction kept 9 bases outside the gene matches. CDR1 is SGHAT, CDR2 FQNNGV, per germline. This CDR3 is built from 15 residues. CDR3 sequence (DNA): TGTGCCAGCACCAACAGGGGTGCTCTTGGAAACACCATATATTTT. This gives the protein CASTNRGALGNTIYF.

The V and J genes are TRBV7-6 and TRBJ1-5; 9 bases agree with TRBD1. Germline CDR1 is SGHVS and CDR2 is FNYEAQ. After removal of 5 bases from V and 7 bases from J, the junction contained 6 bases not matched to a gene. CDR3 length: 14 amino acids. CDR3 protein: CASSLGQGAQPQHF. The DNA for the CDR3 is TGTGCCAGCAGCCTGGGACAGGGTGCCCAGCCCCAGCATTTT.